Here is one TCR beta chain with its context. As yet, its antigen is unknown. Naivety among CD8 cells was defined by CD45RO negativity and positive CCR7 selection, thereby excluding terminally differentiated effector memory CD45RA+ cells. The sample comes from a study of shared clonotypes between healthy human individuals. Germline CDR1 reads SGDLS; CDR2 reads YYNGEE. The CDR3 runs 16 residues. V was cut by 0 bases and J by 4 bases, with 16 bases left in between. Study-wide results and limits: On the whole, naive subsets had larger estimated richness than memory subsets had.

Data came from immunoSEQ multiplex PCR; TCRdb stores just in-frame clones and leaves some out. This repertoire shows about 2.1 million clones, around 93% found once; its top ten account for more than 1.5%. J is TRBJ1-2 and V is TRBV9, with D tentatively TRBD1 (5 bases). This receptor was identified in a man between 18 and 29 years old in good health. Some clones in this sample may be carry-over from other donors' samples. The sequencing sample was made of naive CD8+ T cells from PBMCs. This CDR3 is CASSVGGGPSPYGYTF. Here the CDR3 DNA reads TGTGCCAGCAGCGTAGGGGGCGGTCCTAGTCCCTATGGCTACACCTTC.